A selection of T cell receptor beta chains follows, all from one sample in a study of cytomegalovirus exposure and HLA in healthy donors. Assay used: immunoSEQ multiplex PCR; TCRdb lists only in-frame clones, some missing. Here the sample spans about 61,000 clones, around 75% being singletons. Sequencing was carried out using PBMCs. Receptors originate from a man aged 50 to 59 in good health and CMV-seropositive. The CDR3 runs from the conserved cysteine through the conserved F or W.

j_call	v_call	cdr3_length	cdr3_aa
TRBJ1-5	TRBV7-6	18	CASSPIALGAGGNQPQHF
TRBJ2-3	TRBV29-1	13	CSGSGTYTDTQYF
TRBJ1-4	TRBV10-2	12	CASRDTHEKLFF
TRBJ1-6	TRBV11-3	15	CASSPGSSRGSPLHF
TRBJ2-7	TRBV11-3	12	CASSSGTDEQYF
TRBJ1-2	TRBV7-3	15	CASSPQQGVVGGYTF
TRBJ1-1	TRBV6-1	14	CASKNGQGASEAFF
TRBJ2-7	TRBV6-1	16	CASSEDSSGRSYEQYF
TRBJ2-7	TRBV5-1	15	CASKPPDSPSREQYF
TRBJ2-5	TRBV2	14	CASTQLAGQETQYF
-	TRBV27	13	CASSERVTYEQYF
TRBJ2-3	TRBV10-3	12	CAISESQDTQYF
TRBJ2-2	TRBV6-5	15	CASSDGTTNTGELFF
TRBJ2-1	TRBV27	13	CASSGGGYNEQFF
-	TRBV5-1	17	CVSSPPLAGGPEYEQYF
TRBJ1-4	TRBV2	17	CASTPGQGALRNEKLFF
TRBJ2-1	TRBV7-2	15	CASSYEAGSYNEQFF
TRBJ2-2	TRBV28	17	CASSLGPGTGGTGELFF
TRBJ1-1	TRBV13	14	CASSLAGRRTEAFF
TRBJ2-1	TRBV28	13	CASLSGRAFEQFF
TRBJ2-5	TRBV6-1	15	CASRPSGGKRETQYF
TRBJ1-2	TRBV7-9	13	CASSLAQGYGYSF
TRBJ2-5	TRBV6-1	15	CASSEPGRERETQYF
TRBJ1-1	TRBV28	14	CASSRNTGFPEAFF
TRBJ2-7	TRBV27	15	CASKNPLAGVYEQYF
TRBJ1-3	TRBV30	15	CAWRGDLLSGNTIYF
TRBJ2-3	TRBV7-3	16	CASSFGQGLSTDTQYF
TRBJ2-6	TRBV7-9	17	CASSPGTGVSGANVLTF
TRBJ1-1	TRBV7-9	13	CASTKTGGAGAFF
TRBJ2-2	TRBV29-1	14	CSVGQGSVTGELFF
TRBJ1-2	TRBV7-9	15	CASSLAAGGAAGYTF
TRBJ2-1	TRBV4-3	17	CASSHDPIVLISNEQFF
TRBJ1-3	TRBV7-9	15	CASLQGAYSGNTIYF
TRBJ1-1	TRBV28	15	CASSLRERPATEAFF
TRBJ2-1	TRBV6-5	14	CASRGVEQGNEQFF
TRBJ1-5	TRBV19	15	CASKLQGYSNQPQHF
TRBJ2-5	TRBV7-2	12	CASSPYQETQYF
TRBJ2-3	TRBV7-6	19	CASSPQEVLRGGRADTQYF
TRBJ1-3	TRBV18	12	CASSPSVDTIYF
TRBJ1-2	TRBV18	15	CASSPLRVPDYGYTF
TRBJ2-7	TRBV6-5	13	CASRLDSTYEQYF
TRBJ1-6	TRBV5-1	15	CASRQTGTASSPLHF
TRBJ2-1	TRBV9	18	CASSVSPGLAGGREIPFF
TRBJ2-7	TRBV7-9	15	CSSSWGQGALDEQYF
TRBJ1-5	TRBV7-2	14	CASTDRGGNQPQHF
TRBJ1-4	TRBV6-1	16	CASSEARAVANEKLFF
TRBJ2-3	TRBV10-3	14	CAISTAETTDTQYF
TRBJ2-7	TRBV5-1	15	CASSSPGQGEYEQYF
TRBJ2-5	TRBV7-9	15	CASSLSGRREETQYF
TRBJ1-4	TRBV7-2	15	CASSRTGGTNEKLFF